The rows below give T cell receptor beta chains drawn from one sample of a study of T-cell memory formation after mild COVID-19. TCRdb re-analysed the 5' RACE reads in MiXCR, keeping a single row per CDR3 protein. Altogether 400,000 to 500,000 distinct CDR3 sequences are present, about a sixth being singletons, with the ten largest covering 20% to 25%. Specimen: PBMCs or a T cell subset sorted from them (not recorded which). The receptors shown here come from a man aged 18-30 years who had mild COVID-19 (a few samples of this study predate the infection). Cell type and time point are not known. Each CDR3 is given with its conserved first and last residue. A D gene is named only where the DNA matches it firmly. For some rows the clone size is stated as once, few or many, or as a class when expanded; others skip it.

v_call	clone_size	j_call	d_call	cdr3_aa	cdr3_nt
TRBV6-2/TRBV6-3	.	TRBJ2-4	.	CASLGWELAKNIQYF	TGTGCCAGCCTCGGATGGGAGCTAGCCAAAAACATTCAGTACTTC
TRBV5-1	few	TRBJ2-3	TRBD1	CASSLAPGGAEDTQYF	TGCGCCAGCAGCTTGGCCCCAGGGGGCGCGGAAGATACGCAGTATTTT
TRBV24-1	.	TRBJ2-1	TRBD2	CATSEPSGGYNEQFF	TGTGCCACCAGTGAGCCTAGCGGGGGCTACAATGAGCAGTTCTTC
TRBV2	many	TRBJ2-7	TRBD2	CASSTGLAGGRYEQYF	TGTGCCAGCAGTACGGGACTAGCGGGGGGAAGATACGAGCAGTACTTC
TRBV10-3	few	TRBJ2-1	TRBD1	CAISDRGQPYNEQFF	TGTGCCATCAGTGATAGGGGACAGCCCTACAATGAGCAGTTCTTC
TRBV5-1	.	TRBJ1-1	TRBD1	CASSQTGGSTKAFF	TGCGCCAGCAGCCAAACAGGGGGCAGCACTAAAGCTTTCTTT
TRBV9	few	TRBJ2-3	.	CASSGDVRRGTDTQYF	TGTGCCAGCAGCGGTGACGTGCGGAGGGGCACAGATACGCAGTATTTT
TRBV28	few	TRBJ2-2	.	CASRGAQRGELFF	TGTGCCAGCAGGGGGGCGCAACGCGGGGAGCTGTTTTTT
TRBV6-1	.	TRBJ2-3	.	CASSDNGLQSDTQYF	TGTGCCAGCAGTGACAACGGTCTTCAGTCAGATACGCAGTATTTT
TRBV6-2/TRBV6-3	.	TRBJ2-2	TRBD2	CASSYERLAGSTPNTGELFF	TGTGCCAGCAGTTACGAGCGACTAGCGGGTAGTACCCCGAACACCGGGGAGCTGTTTTTT
TRBV20-1	few	TRBJ2-5	.	CSAPGLGWTQYF	TGCAGTGCCCCCGGACTCGGGTGGACCCAGTACTTC
TRBV12-3/TRBV12-4	few	TRBJ2-1	.	CASSPEGDEQFF	TGTGCCAGCAGTCCAGAGGGCGATGAGCAGTTCTTC
TRBV20-1	.	TRBJ2-7	.	CSVRRLLQYEQYF	TGCAGTGTTCGGAGGCTACTGCAGTACGAGCAGTACTTC
TRBV20-1	few	TRBJ2-3	.	CSVSGVTSTDTQYF	TGCAGTGTCTCGGGGGTAACTAGCACAGATACGCAGTATTTT
TRBV7-6	once	TRBJ2-3	TRBD2	CASSFTSGGAFADTQYF	TGTGCCAGCAGCTTTACCAGCGGGGGGGCGTTTGCAGATACGCAGTATTTT
TRBV4-3	few	TRBJ2-6	.	CASSQDYEGAGANVLTF	TGCGCCAGCAGCCAAGATTACGAGGGAGCTGGGGCCAACGTCCTGACTTTC
TRBV7-3	.	TRBJ1-6	TRBD1	CASSLSQGGSPLHF	TGTGCCAGCAGCTTAAGCCAGGGGGGTTCACCCCTCCACTTT
TRBV12-3/TRBV12-4	.	TRBJ2-4	TRBD2	CASSPLAGGRGFSKNIQYF	TGTGCCAGCAGCCCCCTAGCGGGGGGGCGAGGCTTCTCCAAAAACATTCAGTACTTC
TRBV6-2/TRBV6-3	.	TRBJ2-1	TRBD2	CASSYGSSGGPEQFF	TGTGCCAGCAGTTACGGGTCTAGCGGGGGGCCGGAGCAGTTCTTC
TRBV6-2/TRBV6-3	few	TRBJ1-5	TRBD1	CASKKSPHTRDSNNQPQHF	TGTGCCAGCAAGAAGAGCCCACATACCCGGGACAGCAATAATCAGCCCCAGCATTTT
TRBV19	few	TRBJ2-4	TRBD1	CASSLTGTGGDIQYF	TGTGCCAGTAGTTTAACCGGGACAGGGGGGGACATTCAGTACTTC
TRBV6-5	few	TRBJ1-1	TRBD1	CASSYWTGREAFF	TGTGCCAGCAGTTACTGGACAGGGCGTGAAGCTTTCTTT
TRBV7-2	.	TRBJ2-5	TRBD1	CASSVPGQGSETQYF	TGTGCCAGCAGCGTCCCGGGACAGGGGAGCGAGACCCAGTACTTC
TRBV6-5	few	TRBJ1-5	.	CASSYTGVGQPQHF	TGTGCCAGCAGTTACACCGGGGTCGGACAGCCCCAGCATTTT
TRBV28	.	TRBJ2-4	.	CASSLGQVAKNIQYF	TGTGCCAGCAGTTTGGGGCAAGTAGCCAAAAACATTCAGTACTTC
TRBV7-9	few	TRBJ1-1	TRBD1	CASSVTGLGTEAFF	TGTGCCAGCAGCGTGACAGGGTTGGGCACTGAAGCTTTCTTT
TRBV29-1	.	TRBJ1-1	.	CSVDRGRNTEAFF	TGCAGCGTTGATAGGGGCAGGAACACTGAAGCTTTCTTT
TRBV7-9	.	TRBJ1-2	TRBD1	CASSSHRGSRGYTF	TGTGCCAGCAGCTCCCACAGGGGGTCTCGAGGCTACACCTTC
TRBV18	.	TRBJ2-1	TRBD1	CASSPTRDRGLNEQFF	TGTGCCAGCTCACCCACCCGGGACAGGGGGTTAAATGAGCAGTTCTTC
TRBV15	many	TRBJ2-7	TRBD1	CATSREFGTGMAYEQYF	TGTGCCACCAGCAGAGAATTTGGGACAGGCATGGCCTACGAGCAGTACTTC
TRBV4-3	.	TRBJ2-2	TRBD2	CASSHEGLAGAGELFF	TGCGCCAGCAGCCATGAGGGGCTAGCGGGGGCGGGGGAGCTGTTTTTT
TRBV4-3	.	TRBJ2-3	TRBD2	CASSQGTSGGGDTQYF	TGCGCCAGCAGCCAAGGGACTAGCGGGGGTGGAGATACGCAGTATTTT
TRBV7-2	.	TRBJ1-2	.	CASSLELRWYYGYTF	TGTGCCAGCAGCTTAGAGCTGAGGTGGTACTATGGCTACACCTTC
TRBV7-8	once	TRBJ1-1	.	CASSDSSRGTEAFF	TGTGCCAGCAGCGATTCCAGCCGGGGGACTGAAGCTTTCTTT
TRBV7-6	.	TRBJ1-1	.	CASSLEGIGTEAFF	TGTGCCAGCAGCTTAGAAGGGATCGGCACTGAAGCTTTCTTT
TRBV4-1	few	TRBJ2-1	TRBD2	CASSRLAGGIYNEQFF	TGCGCCAGCAGTCGACTAGCGGGGGGGATCTACAATGAGCAGTTCTTC